This T cell receptor (beta chain) was found in a study of PD-1 and CTLA-4 blockade in melanoma. The CDR3 is made up of 15 amino acids. The V gene end was trimmed by 5 bases and the J gene end by 4 bases; junction bases not matched to a gene: 8. In germline, CDR1 is PRHDT, CDR2 FYEKMQ (reference sequence). Clones were sequenced by immunoSEQ multiplex PCR, and TCRdb holds only the in-frame ones, with some missing. Of around 21,000 clones in the sample, approximately 88% were seen once. The receptor was isolated from a human donor with melanoma. The sample here was CD8+ T cells from peripheral blood, taken before anti-PD-1 treatment. V is TRBV13 and J is TRBJ2-7; 10 bases align to TRBD1. The CDR3 bases are TGTGCCAGCAGCCTAAGGGGACAGGGGATTTACGAGCAGTACTTC. It specifies CASSLRGQGIYEQYF.